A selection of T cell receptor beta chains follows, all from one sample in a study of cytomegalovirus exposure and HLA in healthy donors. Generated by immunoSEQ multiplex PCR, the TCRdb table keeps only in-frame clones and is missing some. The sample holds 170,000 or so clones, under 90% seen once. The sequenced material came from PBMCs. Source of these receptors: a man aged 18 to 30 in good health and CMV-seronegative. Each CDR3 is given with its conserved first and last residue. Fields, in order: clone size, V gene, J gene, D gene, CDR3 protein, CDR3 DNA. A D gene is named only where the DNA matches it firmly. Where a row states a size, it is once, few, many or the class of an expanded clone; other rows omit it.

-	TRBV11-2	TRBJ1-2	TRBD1	CASSTHRGQQGYTF	TGTGCCAGCAGCACCCACAGGGGGCAACAGGGCTACACCTTC
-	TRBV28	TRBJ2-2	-	CAIPSGTGELFF	TGTGCCATCCCATCAGGGACCGGGGAGCTGTTTTTT
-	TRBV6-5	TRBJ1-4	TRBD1	CASSRDSEKLFF	TGTGCCAGCAGTCGGGACAGTGAAAAACTGTTTTTT
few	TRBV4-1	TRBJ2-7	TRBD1	CASSQVGTGVNEQYF	TGCGCCAGCAGCCAAGTTGGGACAGGGGTTAACGAGCAGTACTTC
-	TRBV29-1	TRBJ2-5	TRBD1	CSVGDPGQGWETQYF	TGCAGCGTTGGGGACCCGGGACAGGGATGGGAGACCCAGTACTTC
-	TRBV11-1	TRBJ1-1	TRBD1	CASSPGTGGFGTEAFF	TGTGCCAGCAGCCCCGGGACAGGGGGCTTTGGCACTGAAGCTTTCTTT
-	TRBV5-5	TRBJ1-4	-	CASSLSVPATNEKLFF	TGTGCCAGCAGCTTATCTGTTCCCGCAACTAATGAAAAACTGTTTTTT
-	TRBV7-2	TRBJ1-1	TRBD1	CASSQARDRVVNTEAFF	TGTGCCAGCAGCCAAGCCCGGGACAGGGTCGTGAACACTGAAGCTTTCTTT
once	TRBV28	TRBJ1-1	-	CASSLTINGFTEAFF	TGTGCCAGCAGTTTGACAATCAATGGGTTCACTGAAGCTTTCTTT
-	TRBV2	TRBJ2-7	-	CASSEEPFSYEQYF	TGTGCCAGCAGTGAAGAGCCATTCTCCTACGAGCAGTACTTC
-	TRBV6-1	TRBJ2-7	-	CASSEHRRTSYEQYF	TGTGCCAGCAGTGAACATCGCAGGACATCCTACGAGCAGTACTTC
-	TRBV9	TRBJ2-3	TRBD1	CASSPGGSTDTQYF	TGTGCCAGCAGCCCAGGGGGCAGCACAGATACGCAGTATTTT
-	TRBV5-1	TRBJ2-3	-	CASSLGGAGTDTQYF	TGCGCCAGCAGCTTGGGTGGGGCGGGCACAGATACGCAGTATTTT
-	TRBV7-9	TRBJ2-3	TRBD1	CASSARDSFTDTQYF	TGTGCCAGCAGCGCCCGGGACAGCTTCACAGATACGCAGTATTTT
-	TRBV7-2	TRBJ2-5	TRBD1	CASSLASTGGETQYF	TGTGCCAGCAGCTTAGCGTCGACAGGGGGCGAGACCCAGTACTTC
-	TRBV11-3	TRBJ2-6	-	CASSFSGTGANVLTF	TGTGCCAGCAGCTTCTCGGGTACCGGGGCCAACGTCCTGACTTTC
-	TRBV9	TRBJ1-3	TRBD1	CASSVNTGVRSGNTIYF	TGTGCCAGCAGCGTGAATACAGGGGTCAGGTCTGGAAACACCATATATTTT
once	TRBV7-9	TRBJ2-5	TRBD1	CASSLGGQGLSAQYF	TGTGCCAGCAGCTTAGGGGGACAGGGGCTCTCGGCCCAGTACTTC
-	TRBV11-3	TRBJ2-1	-	CASSLGGVEKNEQFF	TGTGCCAGCAGCTTAGGCGGGGTTGAGAAGAATGAGCAGTTCTTC
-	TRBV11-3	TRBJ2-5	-	CASSSGASEETQYF	TGTGCCAGCAGCTCTGGAGCATCGGAGGAGACCCAGTACTTC
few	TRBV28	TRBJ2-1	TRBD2	CASSSPSGSGGAAYNEQFF	TGTGCCAGCAGTTCCCCCTCGGGGAGCGGGGGGGCCGCGTACAATGAGCAGTTCTTC
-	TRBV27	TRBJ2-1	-	CASSSLALPGSYNEQFF	TGTGCCAGCAGTTCGTTAGCGCTCCCGGGCTCCTACAATGAGCAGTTCTTC
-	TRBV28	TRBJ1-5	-	CASSLMGHTSNQPQHF	TGTGCCAGCAGCCTAATGGGACATACGAGCAATCAGCCCCAGCATTTT
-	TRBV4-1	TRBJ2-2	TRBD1	CASTKGASNGGGRVTGELFF	TGCGCCAGCACCAAGGGGGCTAGTAATGGGGGTGGTCGTGTGACCGGGGAGCTGTTTTTT
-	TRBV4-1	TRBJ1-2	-	CASSQDAGGGYGYTF	TGCGCCAGCAGCCAAGATGCGGGGGGCGGCTATGGCTACACCTTC
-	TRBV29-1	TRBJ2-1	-	CSVVAQDYNEQFF	TGCAGCGTTGTTGCTCAGGACTACAATGAGCAGTTCTTC
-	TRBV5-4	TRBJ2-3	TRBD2	CASSLLPGLAAPGTQYF	TGTGCCAGCAGCTTATTGCCGGGACTAGCGGCCCCCGGGACGCAGTATTTT
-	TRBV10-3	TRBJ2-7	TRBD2	CAISETGLGEGEQYF	TGTGCCATCAGTGAAACGGGACTAGGTGAGGGCGAGCAGTACTTC
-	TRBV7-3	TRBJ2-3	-	CASSPVGAFQDTQYF	TGTGCCAGCAGCCCTGTAGGGGCTTTCCAAGATACGCAGTATTTT
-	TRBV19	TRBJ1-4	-	CASSPGATNEKLFF	TGTGCCAGTAGCCCAGGGGCAACTAATGAAAAACTGTTTTTT
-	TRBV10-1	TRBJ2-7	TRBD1	CASSDRGSYEQYF	TGCGCCAGCAGCGACAGGGGGTCCTACGAGCAGTACTTC
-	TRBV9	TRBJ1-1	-	CASNEVPNTEAFF	TGTGCCAGCAACGAGGTCCCTAACACTGAAGCTTTCTTT
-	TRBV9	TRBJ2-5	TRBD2	CASSVDPGGLRGKTQYF	TGTGCCAGCAGCGTAGATCCGGGGGGACTACGAGGGAAGACCCAGTACTTC
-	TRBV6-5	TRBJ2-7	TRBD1	CASTSGTGGSYEQYF	TGTGCCAGCACCTCCGGGACAGGGGGGTCCTACGAGCAGTACTTC
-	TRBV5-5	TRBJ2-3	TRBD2	CASSATSGRVNTQYF	TGTGCCAGCAGCGCGACTAGCGGGAGAGTGAATACGCAGTATTTT
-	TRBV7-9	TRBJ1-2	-	CASSQDSYGYTF	TGTGCCAGCAGCCAAGACAGCTATGGCTACACCTTC
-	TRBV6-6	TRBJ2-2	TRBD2	CASSPGLADTGELFF	TGTGCCAGCAGCCCGGGACTAGCGGATACCGGGGAGCTGTTTTTT
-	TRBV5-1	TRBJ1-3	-	CASSSTGTLDYSGNTIYF	TGCGCCAGCAGCTCAACCGGGACACTTGACTACTCTGGAAACACCATATATTTT
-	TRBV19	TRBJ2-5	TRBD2	CASSSGLGGTQYF	TGTGCCAGTAGCTCGGGACTAGGGGGGACCCAGTACTTC
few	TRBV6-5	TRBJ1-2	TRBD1	CASSPDRTYGYTF	TGTGCCAGCAGCCCGGACAGGACCTATGGCTACACCTTC
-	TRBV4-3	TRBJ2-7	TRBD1	CASSQEGAGQGVYEQYF	TGCGCCAGCAGCCAAGAAGGAGCCGGACAGGGTGTATACGAGCAGTACTTC
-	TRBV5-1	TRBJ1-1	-	CASSPWGGEDTEAFF	TGCGCCAGCAGCCCATGGGGGGGGGAAGACACTGAAGCTTTCTTT
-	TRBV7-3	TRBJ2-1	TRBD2	CASSGGGLAHEQFF	TGTGCCAGCAGCGGAGGGGGACTAGCGCATGAGCAGTTCTTC
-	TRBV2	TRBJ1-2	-	CASSEMGSDGYTF	TGTGCCAGCAGTGAAATGGGGAGCGACGGCTACACCTTC
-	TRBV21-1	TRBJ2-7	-	CASSKGGPYEQYF	TGTGCCAGCAGCAAAGGGGGCCCCTACGAGCAGTACTTC